This T cell receptor (beta chain) was identified in a study of blood T cell dynamics during melanoma immunotherapy. Across the whole study: First-line therapy was either pembrolizumab or nivolumab with ipilimumab for metastatic melanoma.

The time point was: pre-treatment baseline. Clones were read by immunoSEQ multiplex PCR, and TCRdb kept only the in-frame ones, dropping some. The table lists 9,500 or so clones, approximately 89% of them singletons. In germline, CDR1 is LGHNA, CDR2 YNFKEQ. This CDR3 contains 13 residues. V lost 5 bases to trimming and J lost 8 bases; unmatched junction nucleotides: 4. The chain recombines TRBV4-2 with TRBJ2-1; 9 bases match TRBD2. The input for sequencing was blood, taken from a patient treated with checkpoint blockade. This TCR was recovered from a human donor with melanoma. As DNA, the CDR3 is TGTGCCAGCAGCGCTCTAGCGGGATATGAGCAGTTCTTC. Translation: CASSALAGYEQFF.